The 18 T cell receptor beta chains below all came from one sample that was sequenced in a study of blood T cell repertoires in COVID-19. The repertoire was sequenced with immunoSEQ multiplex PCR; TCRdb's copy has only in-frame clones and lacks some. The table records some 160,000 clones, approximately 80% of them present only once. The sequenced sample was peripheral blood. Every receptor here comes from a man aged 65-85 years who had recovered from COVID-19.

This clone occurred a few times. This rearrangement joins TRBV7-3 to TRBJ1-3, with a tentative D call TRBD1 (6 bases). With 2 bases removed from V and 2 bases from J, the gap between germline ends came to 10 bases. The germline V gene has CDR1 SGHTA and CDR2 FQGTGA. The CDR3 totals 15 residues. The CDR3 DNA reads TGTGCCAGCAGCTTAGCGGGGGCGGCTGGAAACACCATATATTTT. It specifies CASSLAGAAGNTIYF.

This clone was detected only a few times. This chain links TRBV7-3 with TRBJ1-1; D is unresolved. Germline assignment: CDR1 SGHTA and CDR2 FQGTGA. The ends were cut back, 5 bases at V and 1 base at J, with 8 bases in the middle. This CDR3 comprises 13 residues. CDR3 in DNA: TGTGCCAGCAGCCGCACAACGAACACTGAAGCTTTCTTT. It translates to CASSRTTNTEAFF.

The chain carries TRBV14 and TRBJ1-1; TRBD1 aligns across 7 bases. Trimming removed 5 bases from V and 1 base from J; junction bases left unmatched: 7. Germline V gene sequence: CDR1 SGHDN, CDR2 FVKESK. The CDR3 is 15 amino acids. The CDR3 region is CASSYWTGWNTEAFF. CDR3 DNA sequence: TGTGCCAGCAGCTACTGGACAGGTTGGAACACTGAAGCTTTCTTT.

Concerning this clone itself: This sample includes further DNA sequences coding for the same CDR3. This rearrangement joins TRBV6-2 or TRBV6-3 to TRBJ1-5; TRBD1 is a possible D gene (5 bases). The CDR3 extends over 15 amino acids. V gave up 2 bases and J gave up 2 bases, with 10 bases separating them. Germline V gives CDR1 MNHEY, CDR2 SVGEGT. The CDR3, as DNA: TGTGCCAGCAGTTACGGCAGGGTTGGCAATCAGCCCCAGCATTTT. This translates into CASSYGRVGNQPQHF.

The chain links TRBV6-2 or TRBV6-3 to TRBJ2-7; 10 bases align to TRBD2. With V trimmed by 6 bases and J by 2 bases, 7 bases remained unmatched. The CDR3 has 15 residues. Germline V lookup: CDR1 MNHEY, CDR2 SVGEGT. CDR3 sequence (DNA): TGTGCCAGCAGCCCACAGCGGGAGGGCCCCTACGAGCAGTACTTC. It is translated as CASSPQREGPYEQYF.

In DNA, the CDR3 is TGTGCCACCTCCCCAAGGGGAAATTCACCCCTCCACTTT. This translates into CATSPRGNSPLHF. The chain has TRBV11-2 and TRBJ1-6; a possible D gene is TRBD1 (5 bases). The CDR3 runs to 13 residues. Germline values: CDR1 SGHAT, CDR2 FQNNGV. Trimming shortened V by 10 bases and J by 7 bases, and 14 bases separated the two germline ends.

This chain links TRBV5-1 with TRBJ2-1; 14 bases fit TRBD2. V was pared by 1 base and J by 6 bases, with 3 bases of the junction left unmatched. CDR3 length: 16 residues. The germline V gene encodes CDR1 SGHRS and CDR2 YFSETQ. This CDR3 is CASSLSGTSGSNEQFF. CDR3 DNA sequence: TGCGCCAGCAGCTTGTCAGGGACTAGCGGGAGCAATGAGCAGTTCTTC.

This rearrangement joins TRBV3-1 (or the pseudogene TRBV3-2) to TRBJ1-1; 7 bases fit TRBD1. The length of the CDR3 is 15 residues. With V trimmed by 5 bases and J by 3 bases, 9 bases remained unmatched. CDR1 and CDR2 (germline): LGHDT, YNNKEL (reference sequence). Written as DNA, the CDR3 is TGTGCCAGCAGCTTGTGGACAGGCCTAGACACTGAAGCTTTCTTT. As protein: CASSLWTGLDTEAFF.

CDR3 region: CASSLGRVNTEAFF. The CDR3 region has the DNA TGTGCCAGCAGCTTAGGACGGGTGAACACTGAAGCTTTCTTT. The V gene is TRBV7-9, the J gene TRBJ1-1; unclear D gene. Trimming removed 1 base from V and 0 bases from J, with 6 bases in between. Germline V lookup: CDR1 SEHNR, CDR2 FQNEAQ (reference sequence). The CDR3 length is 14 residues.

The chain recombines TRBV6-6 with TRBJ2-2; 12 bases are a match to TRBD2. After removal of 5 bases from V and 5 bases from J, the junction contained 9 bases not matched to a gene. The CDR3 is 17 residues long. Germline loops: CDR1 MNHNY, CDR2 SVGAGI (reference sequence). The CDR3 loop is CASSLRRLAGVTGELFF. The CDR3, as DNA: TGTGCCAGCAGTCTTCGGAGACTAGCGGGAGTTACCGGGGAGCTGTTTTTT.

The CDR3 is CASSSGQANQPQHF. DNA for the CDR3: TGCGCCAGCAGCTCGGGACAGGCGAATCAGCCCCAGCATTTT. The chain uses TRBV5-1 and TRBJ1-5; 8 bases align to TRBD1. V lost 3 bases and J lost 4; bases outside the gene matches: 3. The CDR3 is 14 amino acids. CDR1 and CDR2 (germline): SGHRS, YFSETQ. Full variable domain (missing parts from reference TRBV5-1 and TRBJ1-5): KAGVTQTPRYLIKTRGQQVTLSCSPISGHRSVSWYQQTPGQGLQFLFEYFSETQRNKGNFPGRFSGRQFSNSRSEMNVSTLELGDSALYLCASSSGQANQPQHFGDGTRLSIL.

The chain recombines TRBV5-1 with TRBJ1-2; 7 nucleotides match TRBD1. Germline V gene data show CDR1 as SGHRS and CDR2 as YFSETQ. V dropped 9 bases and J dropped 4; count of bases not matched to a gene: 6. This CDR3 contains 12 residues. The CDR3 sequence is CATRDSGYGYTF. CDR3 DNA: TGCGCCACCCGGGACAGTGGCTATGGCTACACCTTC.

This CDR3 is CARQGRGGYTF. The CDR3 DNA sequence: TGTGCCAGGCAGGGTAGGGGTGGCTACACCTTC. V usage is TRBV21-1 and J usage is TRBJ1-2; TRBD1 is the table's D call and was not checked against the DNA. TRBV21-1 is reported as a pseudogene. The CDR3 contains 11 residues.

CDR3 nucleotide sequence: TGTGCCACCAGCAGAGATCTCGGACAGGGCAACACCATATATTTT. It specifies CATSRDLGQGNTIYF. V gene TRBV15 combines with J gene TRBJ1-3, with 8 positions matching TRBD1. This CDR3 is 15 amino acids long. Germline loops: CDR1 LNHNV, CDR2 YYDKDF (reference sequence). V shed 0 bases, J shed 7 bases, and the junction held 5 bases outside the gene matches. The complete variable domain, with remaining parts taken from reference TRBV15 and TRBJ1-3, reads DAMVIQNPRYQVTQFGKPVTLSCSQTLNHNVMYWYQQKSSQAPKLLFHYYDKDFNNEADTPDNFQSRRPNTSFCFLDIRSPGLGDTAMYLCATSRDLGQGNTIYFGEGSWLTVV.

The V gene is TRBV7-2, the J gene TRBJ2-1; TRBD1 aligns across 8 bases. From germline, CDR1 is SGHTA and CDR2 FQGNSA. V gave up 7 bases and J gave up 6 bases; unmatched junction bases: 11. CDR3 length: 15 residues. CDR3 DNA: TGTGCCAGCACCCTCCCGGACAGGGATTCCAATGAGCAGTTCTTC. This encodes CASTLPDRDSNEQFF.

This chain connects TRBV5-1 to TRBJ1-3; possible D gene TRBD1, 6 bases. CDR1 is SGHRS, CDR2 YFSETQ, per germline. V was pared by 0 bases and J by 0 bases, with 13 bases between. The CDR3 sequence is 17 residues long. The CDR3 loop reads CASSLDPTGASGNTIYF. The CDR3 DNA sequence: TGCGCCAGCAGCTTGGACCCGACAGGAGCCTCTGGAAACACCATATATTTT.

V usage is TRBV10-1 and J usage is TRBJ1-5; TRBD1 matches 11 bases. The ends lost 6 bases at V and 2 bases at J; junction bases unmatched: 6. The germline gives CDR1 WNHNN, CDR2 SYGVQD (reference sequence). CDR3 length equals 16 residues. The CDR3 DNA sequence: TGCGCCAGCAGACAGGGACAGGGGGAGGGCAATCAGCCCCAGCATTTT. It encodes CASRQGQGEGNQPQHF.

This clone was seen just once. V usage is TRBV11-2 and J usage is TRBJ2-7; 16 nucleotides line up with TRBD2. Germline lookup yields CDR1 SGHAT and CDR2 FQNNGV. After removal of 2 bases from V and 0 bases from J, the junction contained 4 bases not matched to a gene. CDR3 length: 18 amino acids. In DNA, the CDR3 is TGTGCCAGCAGCTTATCCGGGACTAGCGGGAGGGCCTCCTACGAGCAGTACTTC. Translated, it gives CASSLSGTSGRASYEQYF.